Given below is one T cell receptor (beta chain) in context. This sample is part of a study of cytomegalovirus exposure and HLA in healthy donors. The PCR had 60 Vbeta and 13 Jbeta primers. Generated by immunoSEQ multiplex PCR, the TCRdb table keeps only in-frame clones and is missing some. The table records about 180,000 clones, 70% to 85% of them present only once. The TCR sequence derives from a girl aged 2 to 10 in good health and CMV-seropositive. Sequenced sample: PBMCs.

CDR3: CASSGPGSQPQHF. The CDR3, as DNA: TGTGCCAGCAGTGGTCCCGGGAGTCAGCCCCAGCATTTT. The V gene is TRBV2, the J gene TRBJ1-5; D call uncertain. Germline-derived CDR1 and CDR2 are SNHLY and FYNNEI. V was trimmed by 4 bases and J by 6 bases, leaving 10 bases between them. CDR3 length equals 13 residues.